This TCR beta chain was sequenced during a study of OX40 agonist ivuxolimab in advanced cancers. Study summary: From 23 to 79 years was the age range, with a mean of 60 years, and approximately 80% were male. Three patients got partial responses; one had hepatocellular carcinoma and two had cutaneous melanoma.

Trimming left V 4 bases short and J 3 bases short, with 13 bases between. This CDR3 contains 14 residues. Germline V gene lookup returns CDR1 SGHRS and CDR2 YFSETQ. Patients were excluded for autoimmune disease history or systemic immunosuppression. Blood sampling was done at baseline, cycle 4 day 1, and cycle 7 day 1. Assay used: immunoSEQ multiplex PCR; TCRdb lists only in-frame clones, some missing. The repertoire holds 30,000 to 45,000 clones, with over 60% as singletons. The source is an adult with an advanced solid tumor such as melanoma, head and neck, liver or kidney cancer. The source material was CD4+ or CD8+ T cells sorted from blood, sampled in a trial of the OX40 agonist ivuxolimab. This chain uses TRBV5-1 with TRBJ1-1; D may be TRBD1 (5 bases). CDR3 residues: CASSPWTQDTEAFF. For the CDR3, the DNA is TGCGCCAGCAGCCCCTGGACACAGGACACTGAAGCTTTCTTT.